This T cell receptor beta chain was recorded in a study of blood T cell repertoires in COVID-19 (dated by TCRdb to 2018 to 2021). In the study overall: Collaborator samples came from the United States, Italy and Spain and covered acute and convalescent phases of COVID-19. Where available, HLA class I and class II types were taken from metadata supplied by the sample provider and were not determined by assay-based typing. The repertoires were released in a freely available public database intended as a resource for research on the immune response to SARS-CoV-2. The sample metadata nearly always contained a de-identified subject ID, COVID-19 status, age in years and sex. Deeply sampled blood TCRbeta repertoires from subjects exposed to, actively infected with, or recovered from COVID-19 were included in the dataset. The samples were drawn from two sources: the first 160 participants of the ongoing ImmuneRACE study, and 1,000 to 1,500 subjects contributed by 6 global collaborators. The prospective study material was composed of cDNA or gDNA derived from T cells, B-cell-depleted T cells, or PBMCs.

Findings and caveats that apply to the study as a whole: Clinical and demographic metadata were provided uncurated, with the amount varying by source and participant.

TCRbeta CDR3 regions were amplified from genomic DNA by means of the immunoSEQ Assay, a bias-controlled multiplex PCR. The original methods were these. The number of nucleated cells in each sample was estimated by amplification of reference gene primers within the assay. To quantify the absolute abundance of each unique TCRbeta CDR3 rearrangement, sequence reads were collapsed and filtered. For each sample, productive Simpson clonality was calculated as the square root of Simpson's diversity index over productive rearrangements. Imported from immuneACCESS, the table was reduced by TCRdb to in-frame sequences with V and J called. These copies leave out some clones; in studies compared against another copy, an unresolved V gene accounts for under half, and the cause of the remainder is not known. Clonal size and the V and J genes are those of that table, whereas D and trimming came from the DNA. This sample holds under 200,000 clones; around nine tenths were observed only once. Of the sample, around 3.5% falls within the top ten clones.

Including cysteine and phenylalanine, the CDR3 has 16 amino acids. Only the CDR3 portion is preserved as DNA: 48 bases, with reading frame beginning at the first base. Trimming takes 5 bases off V and 5 bases off J; junction bases not matched to a gene: 9. From a lookup of the germline V gene, CDR1 and CDR2 are SGHAT and FQNNGV. A word on this clone: There is no known antigen for this receptor. Base quality data are lacking; no much larger clone is found one base away.

The collaborating institutions used their own protocols to collect whole blood in K2EDTA tubes. For TCRbeta analysis, collaborator samples were shipped as frozen whole blood, as isolated PBMCs, or as DNA extracted from either sample type. The TCR originated in a man in his late teens or twenties with active or convalescent COVID-19. The sequencing sample was made of peripheral blood. The receptor chain draws on TRBV11-2 and TRBJ1-4; TRBD1 aligns with 9 central bases. The CDR3 sequence is CASSPFSGTGNEKLFF. The DNA sequence reads TGTGCCAGCAGCCCCTTCAGTGGGACAGGGAATGAAAAACTGTTTTTT.